This T cell receptor (beta chain) was identified during a study of response to subunit inactivated influenza vaccine. Study findings and constraints: It was the authors' suggestion that each seasonal influenza vaccination recruits few new T cells.

In this sample, this clonotype turned up a few times. The antigen remains undetermined. TCRdb analysed the RT-PCR reads with MiXCR anew, one entry per CDR3 protein. Among about 800,000 distinct CDR3 sequences listed, less than 25% were seen once. Germline loops: CDR1 MNHEY, CDR2 SVGEGT. The CDR3 runs 14 residues. V was trimmed by 7 bases and J by 1 base, leaving 12 bases between them. This sequence joins TRBV6-2 or TRBV6-3 and TRBJ2-3; D ambiguous. The sample here was PBMCs from blood, taken more than 4 days after vaccination. The TCR originated in a man between 50 and 59 years old who received an inactivated influenza vaccine. CDR3 in amino acids: CASTKTGGTDTQYF. DNA of the CDR3: TGTGCCAGCACTAAAACGGGCGGCACAGATACGCAGTATTTT.